This T cell receptor beta chain was recorded in a study of CXCR3-negative and CXCR3-positive naive CD8 T cells. Study-wide context: Sequencing yielded roughly 130 million TRB reads, roughly 1.5 +/- 0.3 million per library.

Comment on this clonotype: Its antigen is not known.

5' RACE that incorporated UMI labels was used to prepare the TRB cDNA libraries. TCRdb reprocessed the 5' RACE reads and keeps a single row for each CDR3 protein, giving no DNA. The repertoire table contains about 8,000 distinct CDR3 sequences. General observations from the study: TRB CDR3s of CXCR3-positive naive cells were more hydrophobic than those of CXCR3-negative naive cells. Within a donor, both naive subsets shared TRBV-TRBJ usage, unlike memory cells.

The CDR3 extends over 15 amino acids. The germline CDR1 and CDR2 sequences are SQVTM and ANQGSEA. This sequence joins TRBV29-1 and TRBJ2-1; TCRdb proposes TRBD2, but this gene call is untestable without DNA. Sequencing used naive CXCR3- CD8+ T cells from blood. Noted subset: CD45RO-CCR7+CD27+CD95- naive CD8+ T cells lacking CXCR3 (TNR3-). This TCR came from a human donor in good health. Some clones in this sample may be carry-over from other donors' samples. Here the CDR3 reads CSFMLASGRHNEQFF.